The source of this T cell receptor beta chain is a study of OX40 agonist ivuxolimab in advanced cancers. Study-level background: As their treatment, patients were administered ivuxolimab, an agonistic anti-OX40 (CD134) antibody. Hepatocellular carcinoma, melanoma, renal cell or head and neck cancer was diagnosed in the dose-escalation patients.

Study results and limitations: Both CD4+ and CD8+ T cell populations in blood had undergone clonal expansion by week 6 at 0.1 to 3.0 mg/kg.

Prior autoimmune disease or systemic immunosuppression barred patients. CDR3 length: 17 residues. Germline CDR1 reads SGHTA; CDR2 reads FQGTGA. J lost 9 bases, V lost 0 bases, and 10 bases had no gene match. On this clone: The antigen remains unidentified.

Here immunoSEQ multiplex PCR was the method, and the copy in TCRdb shows in-frame clones only, minus some. Of approximately 75,000 clones in the sample, 90% were seen once. The sequence was collected from an adult with an advanced solid tumor such as melanoma, head and neck, liver or kidney cancer. J is TRBJ2-1 and V is TRBV7-3; 11 bases are shared with TRBD1. The sequenced sample was CD4+ or CD8+ T cells sorted from blood, obtained in a trial of the OX40 agonist ivuxolimab. The CDR3 bases are TGTGCCAGCAGCTTAACCGGGACAGGGGGTCTTCACGGTGAGCAGTTCTTC. Residues: CASSLTGTGGLHGEQFF.